These 24 T cell receptor beta chains were all obtained from the same sample, sequenced in a study. TCRdb recomputed calls from the 5' RACE reads with MiXCR, one row per CDR3 protein. Seen here are around 5,300 distinct CDR3 sequences, over 70% observed once, and the top ten hold 3% to 3.5%. Material: naive CD4+ T cells sorted from blood. The sample's subset: naive CD4+ T cells, CD4+CD45RA+CD25-. Every receptor here comes from a female donor with breast cancer.

The rearrangement joins TRBV5-1 to TRBJ2-7; tentatively, D is TRBD2 (7 bases). CDR3 size: 13 residues. CDR1 and CDR2 from the germline V gene are SGHRS and YFSETQ. The V end was cut by 1 base, the J end by 5 bases, with 10 bases between. The CDR3 nucleotides are TGCGCCAGCAGCTTGCGGGGGGCAAACGAGCAGTACTTC. Protein: CASSLRGANEQYF.

V is TRBV20-1 and J is TRBJ2-5; TRBD1 agrees at 10 bases. This CDR3 comprises 12 residues. V lost 8 bases to trimming and J lost 4 bases; unmatched junction nucleotides: 4. From germline, CDR1 is DFQATT and CDR2 SNEGSKA (reference sequence). CDR3 loop: CSPGQGTETQYF. Written as DNA, the CDR3 is TGCAGTCCGGGACAGGGGACAGAGACCCAGTACTTC.

The rearrangement uses TRBV20-1 and TRBJ2-6, with D perhaps assigned TRBD1 or TRBD2 (5 bases each). V dropped 6 bases and J dropped 0 bases, with 15 bases sitting between them. The CDR3 is made up of 16 amino acids. CDR1 and CDR2 from the germline V gene are DFQATT and SNEGSKA (reference sequence). As DNA, the CDR3 is TGCAGTGCCCCGACAGCCGGGAACTCTGGGGCCAACGTCCTGACTTTC. The encoded protein is CSAPTAGNSGANVLTF.

The V call is TRBV18, the J call TRBJ2-7; 9 bases are a match to TRBD2. The CDR3 consists of 15 residues. Germline CDR1 KGHSH, CDR2 LQKENI. The ends lost 2 bases at V and 7 bases at J; junction bases unmatched: 9. CDR3 amino acids: CASSPYGGGAEEQYF. The CDR3 DNA reads as TGTGCCAGCTCACCATATGGCGGGGGGGCGGAAGAGCAGTACTTC.

Note on this clonotype: At one end, the junction sequence differs from germline, possibly due to a read error. The rearrangement uses TRBV7-7 and TRBJ1-3; TRBD1 aligns across 9 bases. Germline lookup yields CDR1 SSHAT and CDR2 FNYEAQ (reference sequence). The CDR3 has 19 amino acids. In DNA, the CDR3 is TGTGCTAGCAGCTTAGTTGTTTGGGACAGGGTCGGTTCTGGAAACACCATATATTTT. It yields the protein CASSLVVWDRVGSGNTIYF.

The gene calls are TRBV4-1 and TRBJ1-2, with a tentative D call TRBD1 (6 bases). There are 15 residues in the CDR3. Trimming cost V 5 bases and J 7 bases, with 20 bases left between them. The germline V gene has CDR1 MGHRA and CDR2 YSYEKL. CDR3 in DNA: TGCGCCAGCAGCATACGGGACACCCCCCGAGGTGGCTACACCTTC. Protein sequence: CASSIRDTPRGGYTF.

The chain couples TRBV18 to TRBJ2-1, with TRBD2 matching over 9 bases. Germline CDR1 KGHSH, CDR2 LQKENI. The CDR3 consists of 15 residues. Trimming cost V 2 bases and J 7 bases; bases outside gene matches: 6. CDR3 protein: CASSPTGTSMNEQFF. The CDR3 nucleotides read TGTGCCAGCTCACCAACCGGGACTAGCATGAATGAGCAGTTCTTC.

The chain carries TRBV20-1 and TRBJ2-1; D gene ambiguous. The V gene lost 3 bases and the J gene lost 3 bases, with 9 bases spanning the gap. The CDR3 has 13 amino acids. Germline values: CDR1 DFQATT, CDR2 SNEGSKA (reference sequence). CDR3 DNA: TGCAGTGCTAGGTCCCCCCTCTACAATGAGCAGTTCTTC. The encoded protein is CSARSPLYNEQFF.

This clonotype was seen more than once but under ten times. The rearrangement uses TRBV7-6 and TRBJ2-1; D is uncertain. Trimming cost V 1 base and J 7 bases, with 8 bases left between them. Germline loops: CDR1 SGHVS, CDR2 FNYEAQ. CDR3 length: 13 residues. CDR3 region: CASSLGTENEQFF. The CDR3 DNA reads as TGTGCCAGCAGCTTAGGGACCGAAAATGAGCAGTTCTTC.

The V and J genes are TRBV20-1 and TRBJ2-1; tentative D call: TRBD1 (6 bases). CDR3 length equals 12 residues. The germline V gene encodes CDR1 DFQATT and CDR2 SNEGSKA (reference sequence). Deletions cut 1 base from V and 11 bases from J, with 12 bases between. CDR3 nucleotide sequence: TGCAGTGCTAGAGCCCCCGGGACACAGCAGTTCTTC. Translated: CSARAPGTQQFF.

This clonotype was observed a single time. The CDR3 sequence: CASSPISGVEAFF. The DNA for the CDR3 is TGCGCCAGCAGCCCGATCTCGGGGGTTGAAGCTTTCTTT. This sequence joins TRBV5-1 and TRBJ1-1, with a weak D call TRBD1 (5 bases). The CDR3 has 13 amino acids. V lost 4 bases and J lost 7, with 14 bases in between. Germline assignment: CDR1 SGHRS and CDR2 YFSETQ.

Worth noting for this clonotype: The junction departs from germline at one end; a sequencing error may be responsible. The chain is built from TRBV20-1 and TRBJ2-4, with 9 bases aligning to TRBD2. Germline V gene data show CDR1 as DFQATT and CDR2 as SNEGSKA (reference sequence). The CDR3 is 18 amino acids. The CDR3 sequence is CSARDAGTSFSAKNIQYF. The CDR3 bases are TGCAGTGCTAGAGATGCCGGGACTAGCTTCTCTGCCAAAAACATCCAGTACTTC.

The chain carries TRBV20-1 and TRBJ2-1; TRBD1 might be the D (5 bases). Germline CDR1 reads DFQATT; CDR2 reads SNEGSKA (reference sequence). This CDR3 region has 16 residues. Trimming removed 6 bases from V and 3 bases from J, with 21 bases in between. The CDR3 region is CSAMSVVQGIYNEQFF. The CDR3 DNA reads as TGCAGTGCAATGTCCGTCGTTCAGGGAATCTACAATGAGCAGTTCTTC.

The chain employs TRBV9 and TRBJ2-7; possible D gene TRBD1, 6 bases. CDR1 SGDLS and CDR2 YYNGEE come from the germline V gene. V was cut by 3 bases and J by 0 bases, with 10 bases left in between. The CDR3 is made up of 14 amino acids. In DNA form, the CDR3 reads TGTGCCAGCAGCGGACAGGTAGGCTCCTACGAGCAGTACTTC. Its translation is CASSGQVGSYEQYF.

The rearrangement links TRBV12-3 or TRBV12-4 to TRBJ1-2; D is undetermined. This CDR3 region has 12 residues. V lost 3 bases, J lost 6 bases, and 8 bases lay in between. In DNA form, the CDR3 reads TGTGCCAGCAGTTTGTCACGCCATGGCTACACCTTC. It is translated as CASSLSRHGYTF.

The genes are TRBV7-3 and TRBJ2-3; no definite D call. Germline V gene sequence: CDR1 SGHTA, CDR2 FQGTGA. CDR3 length equals 12 residues. Trimming cost V 5 bases and J 6 bases, with 9 bases left between them. The CDR3: CASSLRADTQYF. In DNA, the CDR3 is TGTGCCAGCAGCCTCCGAGCGGATACGCAGTATTTT.

In this sample, this clonotype turned up once. The chain employs TRBV7-8 and TRBJ1-5; a weak D match, TRBD1 (5 bases). Looked up from germline, CDR1 is SGHVS and CDR2 is FQNEAQ. The CDR3 is 17 amino acids. The V gene lost 1 base and the J gene lost 0 bases, with 13 bases spanning the gap. The CDR3 reads CASSLDDRSYSNQPQHF. As DNA, the CDR3 is TGTGCCAGCAGCTTAGACGACAGAAGTTATAGCAATCAGCCCCAGCATTTT.

The chain links TRBV7-2 to TRBJ2-5; tentatively, D is TRBD2 (6 bases). Germline-derived CDR1 and CDR2 are SGHTA and FQGNSA. The CDR3 contains 14 residues. V gave up 5 bases and J gave up 4 bases, with 14 bases separating them. The CDR3, as DNA: TGTGCCAGCAGCCCTGGAGGGGTGACAGAGACCCAGTACTTC. Its protein product is CASSPGGVTETQYF.

The chain joins TRBV15 to TRBJ2-7, with 7 bases identical to TRBD1. CDR1 is LNHNV and CDR2 is YYDKDF in the germline V gene (reference sequence). Unmatched junction bases numbered 5, after V lost 2 bases and J lost 4 bases. The CDR3 runs to 14 residues. CDR3: CATSRRQGQYEQYF. CDR3 bases: TGTGCCACCAGCAGAAGACAGGGCCAGTACGAGCAGTACTTC.

The chain links TRBV4-2 to TRBJ1-2; 9 bases are shared with TRBD1. The V segment lost 5 bases and the J segment 4 bases; nucleotides outside the gene matches: 2. The CDR3 loop spans 13 amino acids. CDR1 LGHNA and CDR2 YNFKEQ come from the germline V gene. The CDR3 sequence: CASSLTGGYGYTF. The CDR3 bases are TGTGCCAGCAGCTTGACAGGGGGCTATGGCTACACCTTC.

CDR3 amino acids: CSATKHSGTYNEQFF. CDR3 in DNA: TGCAGTGCTACGAAACATTCCGGGACTTACAATGAGCAGTTCTTC. V gene TRBV20-1 combines with J gene TRBJ2-1; possibly TRBD2 for D (6 bases). This CDR3 is built from 15 residues. Germline V gene lookup returns CDR1 DFQATT and CDR2 SNEGSKA (reference sequence). Deletions cut 4 bases from V and 4 bases from J, with 17 bases between.

This clonotype was found once. The gene calls are TRBV7-3 and TRBJ2-2, with TRBD1 as a possible D gene (5 bases). This CDR3 is built from 15 residues. V gave up 3 bases and J gave up 4 bases, with 12 bases separating them. Germline V CDR1 and CDR2: SGHTA, FQGTGA. The CDR3 here is CASSLAAGFTGELFF. The CDR3 DNA sequence: TGTGCCAGCAGCTTGGCGGCAGGGTTCACCGGGGAGCTGTTTTTT.

Details on this clonotype: Compared with germline, one end of the junction differs, possibly owing to a read error. The chain has TRBV4-2 and TRBJ2-5, with 15 bases lining up with TRBD2. The germline gives CDR1 LGHNA, CDR2 YNFKEQ. There are 19 residues in the CDR3. As DNA, the CDR3 is TGCGCCAGCAGCCAAAGTATTGGGACTAGCGGGGGGATTATGGAGACCCAGTACTTC. Translating gives CASSQSIGTSGGIMETQYF.

The chain employs TRBV5-5 and TRBJ1-5; 8 nucleotides line up with TRBD1. Trimming took 7 bases from V and 0 from J; bases not matched to a gene: 6. The CDR3 is 15 amino acids. Germline assignment: CDR1 SGHKS and CDR2 YYEKEE (reference sequence). CDR3 coding DNA: TGTGCCAGCGAGGCAGGGGGCAATAGCAATCAGCCCCAGCATTTT. Amino acid sequence: CASEAGGNSNQPQHF.